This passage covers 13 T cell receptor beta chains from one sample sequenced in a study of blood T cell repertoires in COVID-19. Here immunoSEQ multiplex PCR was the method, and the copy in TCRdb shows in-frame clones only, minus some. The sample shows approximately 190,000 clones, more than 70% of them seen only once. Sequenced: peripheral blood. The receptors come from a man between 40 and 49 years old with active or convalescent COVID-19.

CDR3 residues: CASRYGGNYGYTF. For the CDR3, the DNA is TGTGCCAGCCGATATGGCGGGAACTATGGCTACACCTTC. The genes are TRBV7-9 and TRBJ1-2; D is unclear. In germline, CDR1 is SEHNR, CDR2 FQNEAQ (reference sequence). The CDR3 extends over 13 amino acids. The V gene lost 8 bases and the J gene lost 2 bases, with 12 bases spanning the gap.

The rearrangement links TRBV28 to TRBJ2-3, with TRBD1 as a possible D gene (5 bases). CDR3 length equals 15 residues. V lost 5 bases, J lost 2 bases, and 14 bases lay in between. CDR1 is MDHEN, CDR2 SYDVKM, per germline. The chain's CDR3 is CASSNSGIITDTQYF. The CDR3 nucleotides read TGTGCCAGCAGTAACTCAGGGATAATCACAGATACGCAGTATTTT. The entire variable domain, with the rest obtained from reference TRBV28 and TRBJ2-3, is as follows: DVKVTQSSRYLVKRTGEKVFLECVQDMDHENMFWYRQDPGLGLRLIYFSYDVKMKEKGDIPEGYSVSREKKERFSLILESASTNQTSMYLCASSNSGIITDTQYFGPGTRLTVL.

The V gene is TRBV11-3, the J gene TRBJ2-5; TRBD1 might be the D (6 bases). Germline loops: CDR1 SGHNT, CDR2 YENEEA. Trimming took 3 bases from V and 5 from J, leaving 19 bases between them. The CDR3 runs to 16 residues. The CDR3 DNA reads TGTGCCAGCAGCTTGGGAACAGGGACGCGGCAGGAGACCCAGTACTTC. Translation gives CASSLGTGTRQETQYF.

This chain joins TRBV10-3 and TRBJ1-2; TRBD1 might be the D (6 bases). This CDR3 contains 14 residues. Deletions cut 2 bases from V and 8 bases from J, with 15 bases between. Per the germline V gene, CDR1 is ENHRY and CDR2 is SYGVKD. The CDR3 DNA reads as TGTGCCATCAGTGAGAGGAATACAGGGAGCGGCTACACCTTC. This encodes CAISERNTGSGYTF.

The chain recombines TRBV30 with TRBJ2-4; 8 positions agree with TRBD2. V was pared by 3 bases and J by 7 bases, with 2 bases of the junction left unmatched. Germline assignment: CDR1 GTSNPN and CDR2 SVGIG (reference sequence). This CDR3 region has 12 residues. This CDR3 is CAWRGGRNIQYF. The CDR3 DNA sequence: TGTGCCTGGAGGGGCGGGAGGAACATTCAGTACTTC.

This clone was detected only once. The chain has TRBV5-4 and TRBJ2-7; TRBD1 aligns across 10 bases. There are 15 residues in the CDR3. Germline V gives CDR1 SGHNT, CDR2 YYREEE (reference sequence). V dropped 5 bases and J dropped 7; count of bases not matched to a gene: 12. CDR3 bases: TGTGCCAGCAGGGGACAGGGGCCGGACCGGGAGGAGCAGTACTTC. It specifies CASRGQGPDREEQYF. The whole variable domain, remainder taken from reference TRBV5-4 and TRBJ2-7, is ETGVTQSPTHLIKTRGQQVTLRCSSQSGHNTVSWYQQALGQGPQFIFQYYREEENGRGNFPPRFSGLQFPNYSSELNVNALELDDSALYLCASRGQGPDREEQYFGPGTRLTVT.

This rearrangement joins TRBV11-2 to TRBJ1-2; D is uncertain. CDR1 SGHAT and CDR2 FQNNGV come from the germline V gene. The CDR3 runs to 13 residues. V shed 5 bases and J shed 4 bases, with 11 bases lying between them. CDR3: CASSPISAYGYTF. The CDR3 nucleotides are TGTGCCAGCAGCCCAATCAGCGCCTATGGCTACACCTTC.

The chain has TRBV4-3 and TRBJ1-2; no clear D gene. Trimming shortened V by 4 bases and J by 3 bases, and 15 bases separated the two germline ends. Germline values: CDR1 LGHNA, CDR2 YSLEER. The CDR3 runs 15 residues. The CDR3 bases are TGCGCCAGCAGCCCGTCCTGGGGAGTTGACTATGGCTACACCTTC. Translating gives CASSPSWGVDYGYTF.

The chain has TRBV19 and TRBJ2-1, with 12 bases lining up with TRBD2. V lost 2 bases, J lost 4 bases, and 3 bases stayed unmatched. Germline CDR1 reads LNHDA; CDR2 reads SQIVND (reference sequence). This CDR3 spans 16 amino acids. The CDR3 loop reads CASSITSGGTYNEQFF. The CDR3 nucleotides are TGTGCCAGTAGTATAACTAGCGGGGGGACATACAATGAGCAGTTCTTC.

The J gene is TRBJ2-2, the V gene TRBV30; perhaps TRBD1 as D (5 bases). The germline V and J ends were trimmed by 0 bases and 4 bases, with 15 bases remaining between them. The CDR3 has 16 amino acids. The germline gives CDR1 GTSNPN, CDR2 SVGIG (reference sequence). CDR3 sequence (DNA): TGTGCCTGGAGTGTATGGGCAGGGTTGGGCACCGGGGAGCTGTTTTTT. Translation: CAWSVWAGLGTGELFF.

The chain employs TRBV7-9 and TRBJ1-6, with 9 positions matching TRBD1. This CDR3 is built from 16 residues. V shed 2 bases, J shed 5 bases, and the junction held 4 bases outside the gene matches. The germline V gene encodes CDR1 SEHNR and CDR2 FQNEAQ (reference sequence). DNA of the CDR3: TGTGCCAGCAGCTTATCACAGGGGGCGGATAATTCACCCCTCCACTTT. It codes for CASSLSQGADNSPLHF.

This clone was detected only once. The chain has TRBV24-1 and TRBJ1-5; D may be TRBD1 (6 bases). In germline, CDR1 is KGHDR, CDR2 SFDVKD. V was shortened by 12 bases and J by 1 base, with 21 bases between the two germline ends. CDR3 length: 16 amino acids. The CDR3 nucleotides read TGTGCCGGGGCCTCGGGACACGTTAAGAGCAATCAGCCCCAGCATTTT. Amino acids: CAGASGHVKSNQPQHF.

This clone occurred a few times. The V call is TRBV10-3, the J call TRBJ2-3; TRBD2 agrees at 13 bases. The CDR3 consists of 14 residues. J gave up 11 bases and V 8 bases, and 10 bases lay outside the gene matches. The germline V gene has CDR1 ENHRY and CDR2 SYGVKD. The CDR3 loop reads CAIQGLAGTMRQYF. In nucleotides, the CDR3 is TGTGCCATCCAGGGACTAGCGGGAACCATGAGGCAGTATTTT.